The 25 T cell receptor beta chains below were found in one sample sequenced in a study of blood T cell repertoires in COVID-19. Using immunoSEQ multiplex PCR, the repertoire was profiled, and TCRdb retains in-frame clones only, with some absent. The repertoire consists of some 490,000 clones, with approximately 86% occurring once and the leading ten covering around 7.9%. The sequencing input was PBMCs or T cells enriched from blood (not recorded which). These receptors all stem from a woman aged 60-75 years who had recovered from COVID-19.

The rearrangement uses TRBV13 and TRBJ1-3; 8 bases line up with TRBD1. CDR1 PRHDT and CDR2 FYEKMQ come from the germline V gene (reference sequence). J was trimmed by 2 bases and V by 5 bases; bases with no gene match: 8. The CDR3 length is 16 residues. CDR3 nucleotide sequence: TGTGCCAGCAGCATCCGCGCGACAGGGGCTGGAAACACCATATATTTT. Encoded protein: CASSIRATGAGNTIYF.

The chain has TRBV24-1 and TRBJ2-3, with 10 bases lining up with TRBD1. V gave up 3 bases and J gave up 4 bases; unmatched junction bases: 0. This CDR3 is 14 amino acids long. From germline, CDR1 is KGHDR and CDR2 SFDVKD. DNA for the CDR3: TGTGCCACCAGTGATGGACAGGGGGCAGATACGCAGTATTTT. It encodes CATSDGQGADTQYF.

A single count supports this clone. This chain joins TRBV5-8 and TRBJ2-5, with TRBD2 identical over 13 bases. Germline loops: CDR1 SGHTS, CDR2 YDEGEE. Trimming cost V 3 bases and J 5 bases; bases outside gene matches: 10. The CDR3 sequence is 17 residues long. CDR3 nucleotide sequence: TGTGCCAGCAGCTCCGGGACTAGCGGGGCCTGGGGCGAGACCCAGTACTTC. It yields the protein CASSSGTSGAWGETQYF. The full variable domain, its missing parts supplied by reference TRBV5-8 and TRBJ2-5, is EAGVTQSPTHLIKTRGQQATLRCSPISGHTSVYWYQQALGLGLQFLLWYDEGEERNRGNFPPRFSGRQFPNYSSELNVNALELEDSALYLCASSSGTSGAWGETQYFGPGTRLLVL.

V usage is TRBV7-8 and J usage is TRBJ1-6; possibly TRBD1 for D (5 bases). Germline V gives CDR1 SGHVS, CDR2 FQNEAQ. Trimming cost V 4 bases and J 8 bases, with 24 bases left between them. The CDR3 totals 18 residues. In DNA form, the CDR3 reads TGTGCCAGCAGCTCCCAAAGGGCAGGGAAGGTGGGCGATTCACCCCTCCACTTT. Translating gives CASSSQRAGKVGDSPLHF.

This clone has more than one count but fewer than ten. The CDR3, as DNA: TGTGCCAGCAGCCTGACAGTTCACACTGAAGCTTTCTTT. Encoded protein: CASSLTVHTEAFF. The rearrangement uses TRBV2 and TRBJ1-1, with a tentative D call TRBD1 (5 bases). In germline, CDR1 is SNHLY, CDR2 FYNNEI. V lost 6 bases and J 3 bases, leaving 11 bases between the germline ends. The CDR3 loop spans 13 amino acids.

The V and J genes are TRBV7-9 and TRBJ1-4; D gene uncertain. Germline CDR1 SEHNR, CDR2 FQNEAQ (reference sequence). The V end was cut by 0 bases, the J end by 5 bases, with 13 bases between. The CDR3 sequence is 16 residues long. The CDR3 protein is CASSLAYGISNEKLFF. The CDR3 nucleotides are TGTGCCAGCAGCTTAGCTTACGGGATATCGAATGAAAAACTGTTTTTT.

V usage is TRBV19 and J usage is TRBJ2-5, with a weak D call TRBD1 (6 bases). Germline V gene sequence: CDR1 LNHDA, CDR2 SQIVND (reference sequence). There are 13 residues in the CDR3. V shed 4 bases and J shed 2 bases, with 8 bases lying between them. The CDR3 reads CASSRTVQETQYF. The CDR3 DNA is TGTGCCAGTAGTAGGACAGTGCAAGAGACCCAGTACTTC. Together with reference TRBV19 and TRBJ2-5, the CDR3 gives the full variable domain: DGGITQSPKYLFRKEGQNVTLSCEQNLNHDAMYWYRQDPGQGLRLIYYSQIVNDFQKGDIAEGYSVSREKKESFPLTVTSAQKNPTAFYLCASSRTVQETQYFGPGTRLLVL.

The genes are TRBV27 and TRBJ1-2; D is possibly TRBD1 (5 bases). Germline V gives CDR1 MNHEY, CDR2 SMNVEV (reference sequence). The CDR3 spans 13 residues. V lost 2 bases and J lost 4, with 8 bases in between. CDR3 sequence reads: CASSLGQGYGYTF. In DNA form, the CDR3 reads TGTGCCAGCAGTTTAGGGCAGGGCTATGGCTACACCTTC.

This clone was counted a single time. This rearrangement joins TRBV5-1 to TRBJ2-7, with D uncertain. Trimming removed 2 bases from V and 2 bases from J, with 8 bases in between. Germline V gene data show CDR1 as SGHRS and CDR2 as YFSETQ. CDR3 size: 13 residues. CDR3 residues: CASSFSTAYEQYF. CDR3 nucleotides: TGCGCCAGCAGCTTCAGTACAGCCTACGAGCAGTACTTC.

The J gene is TRBJ1-2, the V gene TRBV19, with 11 nucleotides matching TRBD1. The CDR3 consists of 16 residues. Germline values: CDR1 LNHDA, CDR2 SQIVND (reference sequence). V gave up 3 bases and J gave up 4 bases; unmatched junction bases: 7. The CDR3 loop reads CASSIQGQGERYGYTF. CDR3 sequence (DNA): TGTGCCAGTAGTATCCAGGGACAGGGGGAGCGCTATGGCTACACCTTC.

This clone was detected only once. The V and J genes are TRBV11-3 and TRBJ1-4; TRBD1 matches 8 bases. This CDR3 comprises 13 residues. V shed 8 bases and J 3 bases; nucleotides not matched to a gene: 2. Germline assignment: CDR1 SGHNT and CDR2 YENEEA. DNA for the CDR3: TGTGCCAGCGGACAGGGCCCTAATGAAAAACTGTTTTTT. It is translated as CASGQGPNEKLFF. The full variable domain, with the rest looked up from reference TRBV11-3 and TRBJ1-4, is EAGVVQSPRYKIIEKKQPVAFWCNPISGHNTLYWYLQNLGQGPELLIRYENEEAVDDSQLPKDRFSAERLKGVDSTLKIQPAELGDSAVYLCASGQGPNEKLFFGSGTQLSVL.

The chain links TRBV21-1 to TRBJ1-2; the table gives TRBD1 as D, unverified against the DNA. TRBV21-1 is designated a pseudogene. This CDR3 has 14 amino acids. CDR3 amino acids: CASSFRTGYYGYTF. DNA for the CDR3: TGTGCCAGCAGCTTTAGGACAGGCTACTATGGCTACACCTTC.

There are a few counts of this clone. The chain combines TRBV4-1 with TRBJ1-6; D uncertain. Trimming took off 0 bases at V and 8 bases at J, with 8 bases between the two ends. CDR1 is MGHRA and CDR2 is YSYEKL in the germline V gene. This CDR3 spans 14 amino acids. In DNA, the CDR3 is TGCGCCAGCAGCCAAGATGGCAGCGATTCACCCCTCCACTTT. It codes for CASSQDGSDSPLHF.

This clone was found a few times. This chain joins TRBV19 and TRBJ1-1, with D tentatively TRBD1 (5 bases). Trimming cost V 4 bases and J 6 bases, with 15 bases left between them. The CDR3 runs 14 residues. Germline values: CDR1 LNHDA, CDR2 SQIVND (reference sequence). The CDR3, as DNA: TGTGCCAGTAGTAGTTCGGGGGTTTATGCTGAAGCTTTCTTT. The encoded protein is CASSSSGVYAEAFF.

The chain is built from TRBV7-9 and TRBJ1-1; a weak D match, TRBD1 (5 bases). This CDR3 contains 12 residues. The V end lost 1 base, the J end lost 8 bases, and 8 bases lay between the germline ends. CDR1 and CDR2 (germline): SEHNR, FQNEAQ (reference sequence). The CDR3 protein is CASSLDRFEAFF. Here the CDR3 DNA reads TGTGCCAGCAGCTTAGACAGGTTCGAAGCTTTCTTT.

The V and J genes are TRBV29-1 and TRBJ1-2; D remains ambiguous. The V gene lost 7 bases and the J gene lost 8 bases, with 8 bases spanning the gap. The CDR3 loop spans 9 amino acids. Germline V gene data show CDR1 as SQVTM and CDR2 as ANQGSEA. For the CDR3, the DNA is TGCAGCGCAGCTGAAGGCTACACCTTC. It yields the protein CSAAEGYTF.

V usage is TRBV3-1 (or the pseudogene TRBV3-2) and J usage is TRBJ2-7, with 14 bases aligning to TRBD2. J gave up 0 bases and V 3 bases, and 10 bases lay outside the gene matches. This CDR3 has 19 residues. Germline V CDR1 and CDR2: LGHDT, YNNKEL (reference sequence). The CDR3 here is CASSQTSGTSGGSSYEQYF. The CDR3 coding sequence is TGTGCCAGCAGCCAGACCTCCGGGACTAGCGGGGGAAGCTCCTACGAGCAGTACTTC.

This chain links TRBV6-4 with TRBJ2-1; tentative D call: TRBD1 (6 bases). The CDR3 runs 18 residues. CDR1 and CDR2 from the germline V gene are MRHNA and SNTAGT. V lost 7 bases and J lost 1, with 23 bases in between. The CDR3 coding sequence is TGTGCCAGCACCGAGCCCGGGACATGGCTCTTATCCTACAATGAGCAGTTCTTC. Its translation: CASTEPGTWLLSYNEQFF.

The chain carries TRBV6-5 and TRBJ2-3; no clear D. CDR1 is MNHEY, CDR2 SVGAGI, per germline. The CDR3 is 11 residues long. V lost 6 bases and J 5 bases, leaving 6 bases between the germline ends. CDR3: CASRLIDTQYF. Written as DNA, the CDR3 is TGTGCCAGCAGACTGATAGATACGCAGTATTTT.

The chain joins TRBV30 to TRBJ1-3; 7 bases fit TRBD1. After removal of 1 base from V and 3 bases from J, the junction contained 3 bases not matched to a gene. This CDR3 comprises 14 residues. Germline V lookup: CDR1 GTSNPN, CDR2 SVGIG (reference sequence). The CDR3, as DNA: TGTGCCTGGAGTGCCGGGACAGATGGAAACACCATATATTTT. Encoded protein: CAWSAGTDGNTIYF.

The rearrangement links TRBV5-1 to TRBJ1-1; D ambiguous. The germline V and J ends were trimmed by 4 bases and 5 bases, with 15 bases remaining between them. CDR3 size: 14 residues. The germline V gene has CDR1 SGHRS and CDR2 YFSETQ. For the CDR3, the DNA is TGCGCCAGCAGCGGCGACTTGGTATGGACTGAAGCTTTCTTT. This encodes CASSGDLVWTEAFF. Based on the CDR3 plus reference TRBV5-1 and TRBJ1-1, the full variable domain is KAGVTQTPRYLIKTRGQQVTLSCSPISGHRSVSWYQQTPGQGLQFLFEYFSETQRNKGNFPGRFSGRQFSNSRSEMNVSTLELGDSALYLCASSGDLVWTEAFFGQGTRLTVV.

The chain carries TRBV4-1 and TRBJ2-2; TRBD1 aligns across 11 bases. The germline CDR1 and CDR2 sequences are MGHRA and YSYEKL. The CDR3 has 16 amino acids. The V segment lost 0 bases and the J segment 5 bases; nucleotides outside the gene matches: 2. In nucleotides, the CDR3 is TGCGCCAGCAGCCAAGATCGGGACAGGGGGACCGGGGAGCTGTTTTTT. This sequence encodes CASSQDRDRGTGELFF.

The chain is built from TRBV12-3 or TRBV12-4 and TRBJ2-1; the D gene is possibly TRBD2 (5 bases). This CDR3 region has 12 residues. V gave up 1 base and J gave up 8 bases, with 6 bases separating them. CDR3 DNA sequence: TGTGCCAGCAGTTTAGGAGGGTATGAGCAGTTCTTC. Translating it yields CASSLGGYEQFF.

The rearrangement uses TRBV24-1 and TRBJ2-1; TRBD2 might be the D (5 bases). Trimming pared 3 bases from V and 9 bases from J, leaving 5 bases between. Germline-derived CDR1 and CDR2 are KGHDR and SFDVKD. The CDR3 is made up of 11 amino acids. CDR3 coding DNA: TGTGCCACCAGTGATGGGAGTGAGCAGTTCTTC. Protein sequence: CATSDGSEQFF.

Details on this clone: The sample holds other DNA sequences that translate to the same CDR3. V is TRBV2 and J is TRBJ2-7; a weak D match, TRBD2 (7 bases). CDR1 and CDR2 (germline): SNHLY, FYNNEI. This CDR3 has 15 residues. The V end lost 5 bases, the J end lost 4 bases, and 18 bases lay between the germline ends. CDR3 residues: CASSKNRGGGYEQYF. CDR3 DNA: TGTGCCAGCAGTAAGAATAGGGGGGGCGGGTACGAGCAGTACTTC.